Each of the 32 T cell receptor beta chains below was sequenced from the same sample in a study of T-cell reconstitution after alpha-beta-depleted transplantation in children (dated by TCRdb to the mid-2010s). In the paper's terms, the treatment or condition label means: allogeneic hematopoietic cell transplantation with graft depleted of TCRalphabeta T cells and CD19 B cells. The library was produced with PCR. Sequencing used an Illumina HiSeq 2500. To normalize quantification of the TCRbeta repertoire, the TCR libraries were built with molecular barcoding that relied on unique molecular identifiers. TCRdb took the public reads, trimmed them with fastp at Q25, ran MiXCR for clone calling and kept in-frame beta chains. For every CDR3 protein sequence, its rows merge into one entry that carries the most common genes and DNA. The sample yields about 250,000 distinct CDR3 sequences; more than 20% were counted once. About 5% of the sample lies in the top ten.

This specimen was PBMCs, mostly from graft donor cells, taken 360 days after TCRalphabeta/CD19-depleted stem cell transplant. These receptors originate from a female patient aged 2-10 years who had a stem cell transplant for congenital amegakaryocytic thrombocytopenia, so the T cells may come from the graft donor.

The rearrangement links TRBV12-3 or TRBV12-4 to TRBJ2-1; 11 bases align to TRBD2. The junction had 2 bases not matched to a gene; V was cut back by 3 bases and J by 4 bases. There are 15 residues in the CDR3. CDR3 region: CASSFRTSGYNEQFF. Written as DNA, the CDR3 is TGTGCCAGCAGTTTTCGGACTAGCGGGTACAATGAGCAGTTCTTC.

The CDR3 is CASSLRVSRTEAFF. In DNA, the CDR3 is TGTGCCAGCAGTTTAAGGGTCTCGAGGACTGAAGCTTTCTTT. The chain uses TRBV12-3 or TRBV12-4 and TRBJ1-1; unclear D gene. V shed 2 bases and J shed 5 bases, with 12 bases lying between them. The CDR3 length is 14 residues.

This clonotype was seen a few times. The chain joins TRBV4-3 to TRBJ2-7; D is possibly TRBD1 (5 bases). Germline V CDR1 and CDR2: LGHNA, YSLEER. This CDR3 has 16 residues. Trimming left V 4 bases short and J 2 bases short, with 18 bases between. DNA for the CDR3: TGCGCCAGCAGCCCTCGCCGTCAGGGTTCCCCCTACGAGCAGTACTTC. Amino acid sequence: CASSPRRQGSPYEQYF.

This clonotype was observed a few times. The CDR3: CASSQGRDNYEQYF. In nucleotides, the CDR3 is TGCGCCAGCAGCCAGGGCCGGGACAACTACGAGCAGTACTTC. V is TRBV4-3 and J is TRBJ2-7; weak D call: TRBD1 (6 bases). V gave up 3 bases and J gave up 3 bases, with 12 bases separating them. The germline gives CDR1 LGHNA, CDR2 YSLEER. This CDR3 has 14 amino acids.

The V call is TRBV28, the J call TRBJ2-7, with D perhaps matching TRBD1 or TRBD2 (5 bases each). Germline assignment: CDR1 MDHEN and CDR2 SYDVKM. Trimming shortened V by 8 bases and J by 4 bases, and 15 bases separated the two germline ends. The CDR3 totals 13 residues. CDR3 protein: CASSKGREYEQYF. The CDR3, as DNA: TGTGCCAGCTCAAAGGGCAGGGAGTACGAGCAGTACTTC.

In its sample, this clonotype was seen a few times. The rearrangement joins TRBV10-3 to TRBJ1-2; D uncertain. With 6 bases removed from V and 6 bases from J, the gap between germline ends came to 17 bases. The CDR3 extends over 14 amino acids. CDR1 ENHRY and CDR2 SYGVKD come from the germline V gene. In DNA, the CDR3 is TGTGCCATCAGAGACCATCAGGTGAAGAATGGCTACACCTTC. As protein: CAIRDHQVKNGYTF.

The table lists this clonotype with a few counts. The chain joins TRBV7-8 to TRBJ2-1; 8 bases map to TRBD2. The CDR3 has 16 amino acids. V was pared by 4 bases and J by 11 bases, with 16 bases of the junction left unmatched. Germline loops: CDR1 SGHVS, CDR2 FQNEAQ. CDR3: CASSSQPGLETSQQFF. Here the CDR3 DNA reads TGTGCCAGCAGCTCCCAACCGGGACTAGAGACCTCTCAGCAGTTCTTC.

J is TRBJ2-7 and V is TRBV20-1; weak D call: TRBD2 (8 bases). V lost 6 bases and J 6 bases, leaving 21 bases between the germline ends. The germline gives CDR1 DFQATT, CDR2 SNEGSKA (reference sequence). The CDR3 loop spans 14 amino acids. As DNA, the CDR3 is TGCAGTGCCAGCCGGGACAGCGGGGGAGGCGAGCAGTACTTC. Its translation: CSASRDSGGGEQYF.

This clonotype was seen only a few times. This sequence joins TRBV7-8 and TRBJ2-7; TRBD2 agrees at 7 bases. The CDR3 totals 14 residues. Germline values: CDR1 SGHVS, CDR2 FQNEAQ. V was clipped by 1 base and J by 7 bases; unmatched bases: 7. The CDR3 DNA is TGTGCCAGCAGCTTAGGCTCTAGCGGAGGGGAGCAGTACTTC. It encodes CASSLGSSGGEQYF.

The chain couples TRBV29-1 to TRBJ2-3; possible D gene TRBD2, 5 bases. V lost 4 bases to trimming and J lost 4 bases, with 12 bases between them. Germline V gene lookup returns CDR1 SQVTM and CDR2 ANQGSEA. The CDR3 runs 13 residues. Written as DNA, the CDR3 is TGCAGCGTTGGACGTAGACTATCAGATACGCAGTATTTT. Translation gives CSVGRRLSDTQYF.

This clonotype was picked up a small number of times. The chain uses TRBV6-2 or TRBV6-3 and TRBJ1-1, with D possibly TRBD1 on 6 matching bases. V shed 3 bases and J shed 1 base, with 18 bases lying between them. The CDR3 consists of 17 residues. Germline-derived CDR1 and CDR2 are MNHEY and SVGEGT. The CDR3 bases are TGTGCCAGCAGTTATTCCCCATGGGGGGCTTCGAACACTGAAGCTTTCTTT. As protein: CASSYSPWGASNTEAFF.

This clonotype was seen a single time. The gene calls are TRBV21-1 and TRBJ1-1. TRBV21-1 is assigned pseudogene status. The CDR3 is made up of 18 amino acids. CDR3 DNA sequence: TGTGCCAGCAGCAATTGTGAGGGAGACATGTACATGAACACTGAAGCTTTCTTT. Protein: CASSNCEGDMYMNTEAFF.

A few counts support this clonotype. This chain joins TRBV24-1 and TRBJ2-7; 9 nucleotides match TRBD2. The ends lost 4 bases at V and 5 bases at J; junction bases unmatched: 2. The CDR3 is made up of 13 amino acids. CDR1 is KGHDR, CDR2 SFDVKD, per germline. CDR3 in amino acids: CATSEWTSDEQYF. The CDR3 DNA is TGTGCCACCAGTGAATGGACTAGCGACGAGCAGTACTTC.

The chain employs TRBV14 and TRBJ2-3, with 9 nucleotides matching TRBD2. J gave up 1 base and V 1 base, and 3 bases lay outside the gene matches. The germline V gene encodes CDR1 SGHDN and CDR2 FVKESK. This CDR3 has 16 residues. This chain's CDR3 is CASSQGVAGGTDTQYF. The CDR3 DNA sequence: TGTGCCAGCAGCCAAGGGGTAGCGGGAGGCACAGATACGCAGTATTTT.

The V and J genes are TRBV12-3 or TRBV12-4 and TRBJ2-5; TRBD2 aligns across 10 bases. Unmatched junction bases numbered 14, after V lost 5 bases and J lost 5 bases. The CDR3 spans 17 residues. The CDR3 sequence: CASSGTLGTSDAETQYF. CDR3 sequence (DNA): TGTGCCAGCAGTGGGACCCTCGGGACTAGCGACGCGGAGACCCAGTACTTC.

Many counts were recorded for this clonotype. The CDR3 bases are TGTGCCAGCAGCAACCGGGACAGGTTAACTGAAGCTTTCTTT. Encoded protein: CASSNRDRLTEAFF. J is TRBJ1-1 and V is TRBV3-1; 8 nucleotides line up with TRBD1. Per germline, CDR1 LGHDT and CDR2 YNNKEL (reference sequence). Trimming took 5 bases from V and 5 from J; bases not matched to a gene: 7. The CDR3 contains 14 residues.

The rearrangement joins TRBV15 to TRBJ1-2; possibly TRBD1 for D (5 bases). The CDR3 is made up of 15 amino acids. Per the germline V gene, CDR1 is LNHNV and CDR2 is YYDKDF (reference sequence). Trimming stripped 0 bases from V and 7 bases from J, with 15 bases between. CDR3 nucleotides: TGTGCCACCAGCAGAGATTATGACCGGGGGTCTGGCTACACCTTC. Protein: CATSRDYDRGSGYTF.

This clonotype was found a few times. The rearrangement uses TRBV7-2 and TRBJ2-1; 8 bases agree with TRBD2. V was clipped by 3 bases and J by 7 bases; unmatched bases: 2. From germline, CDR1 is SGHTA and CDR2 FQGNSA. The CDR3 has 13 residues. The CDR3 DNA reads as TGTGCCAGCAGCTTGGGACTAGTAAATGAGCAGTTCTTC. This encodes CASSLGLVNEQFF. Looking up the rest from reference TRBV7-2 and TRBJ2-1 gives the full variable domain: GAGVSQSPSNKVTEKGKDVELRCDPISGHTALYWYRQSLGQGLEFLIYFQGNSAPDKSGLPSDRFSAERTGGSVSTLTIQRTQQEDSAVYLCASSLGLVNEQFFGPGTRLTVL.

A few counts support this clonotype. The chain links TRBV29-1 to TRBJ2-1; tentative D call: TRBD1 (5 bases). V was cut by 4 bases and J by 6 bases, with 10 bases left in between. Germline assignment: CDR1 SQVTM and CDR2 ANQGSEA. This CDR3 comprises 12 residues. CDR3 protein: CSVAARANEQFF. The DNA for the CDR3 is TGCAGCGTTGCTGCCAGGGCCAATGAGCAGTTCTTC.

V is TRBV20-1 and J is TRBJ1-1, with D perhaps TRBD1 (5 bases). V was pared by 0 bases and J by 0 bases, with 8 bases between. CDR3 length: 14 residues. In germline, CDR1 is DFQATT, CDR2 SNEGSKA (reference sequence). This chain's CDR3 is CSARDGALNTEAFF. CDR3 sequence (DNA): TGCAGTGCTAGAGATGGGGCCTTGAACACTGAAGCTTTCTTT.

Only a few counts were recorded for this clonotype. This sequence joins TRBV24-1 and TRBJ2-5; 7 bases are a match to TRBD1. The trim removed 0 bases at V and 5 bases at J, leaving 5 bases unmatched. The CDR3 contains 15 residues. Germline values: CDR1 KGHDR, CDR2 SFDVKD. The CDR3 spells CATSDLRQGLETQYF. The DNA for the CDR3 is TGTGCCACCAGTGATTTGAGACAGGGTCTCGAGACCCAGTACTTC.

This clonotype occurred many times. The chain recombines TRBV4-1 with TRBJ2-1, with a possible D match to TRBD2 (5 bases). CDR1 and CDR2 (germline): MGHRA, YSYEKL. There are 16 residues in the CDR3. V lost 0 bases and J lost 8, with 17 bases in between. CDR3 loop: CASSQEGLGSSDEQFF. CDR3 coding DNA: TGCGCCAGCAGCCAAGAAGGCTTGGGCAGTAGCGATGAGCAGTTCTTC.

V is TRBV20-1 and J is TRBJ2-7, with 7 bases aligning to TRBD2. The V gene's germline CDR1 is DFQATT and CDR2 SNEGSKA (reference sequence). This CDR3 region has 16 residues. Trimming took 0 bases from V and 0 from J; bases not matched to a gene: 8. The CDR3 reads CSAREPQLAVSYEQYF. CDR3 sequence (DNA): TGCAGTGCTAGAGAGCCCCAGCTAGCGGTCTCCTACGAGCAGTACTTC.

This clonotype was seen repeatedly, ten times or more. The genes are TRBV12-3 or TRBV12-4 and TRBJ1-2; D is uncertain. The ends were cut back, 3 bases at V and 5 bases at J, with 13 bases in the middle. There are 14 residues in the CDR3. CDR3: CASSFLGQEYGYTF. In DNA, the CDR3 is TGTGCCAGCAGTTTTCTTGGGCAGGAGTATGGCTACACCTTC.

This clonotype was seen a few times. V usage is TRBV5-4 and J usage is TRBJ2-3; 8 bases line up with TRBD2. The CDR3 sequence is 17 residues long. The V segment lost 7 bases and the J segment 3 bases; nucleotides outside the gene matches: 16. The germline V gene encodes CDR1 SGHNT and CDR2 YYREEE (reference sequence). The CDR3 sequence is CASGPSWSGGGTDTQYF. The CDR3 region has the DNA TGTGCCAGCGGACCCTCTTGGTCTGGCGGGGGGACAGATACGCAGTATTTT.

V and J are TRBV20-1 and TRBJ2-1; D gene ambiguous. The CDR3 extends over 12 amino acids. Trimming took off 0 bases at V and 10 bases at J, with 10 bases between the two ends. The germline gives CDR1 DFQATT, CDR2 SNEGSKA (reference sequence). Here the CDR3 reads CSAREDRAEQFF. CDR3 nucleotide sequence: TGCAGTGCTAGAGAGGACCGAGCGGAGCAGTTCTTC.

This clonotype was seen ten or more times. J is TRBJ1-6 and V is TRBV12-3 or TRBV12-4; D not certain. Trimming stripped 3 bases from V and 5 bases from J, with 8 bases between. The CDR3 contains 14 residues. The DNA of the CDR3 is TGTGCCAGCAGTTTTGGGGTTAATAATTCACCCCTCCACTTT. This sequence encodes CASSFGVNNSPLHF.

V gene TRBV6-2 or TRBV6-3 combines with J gene TRBJ2-3, with TRBD2 as a possible D gene (6 bases). Germline CDR1 is MNHEY and CDR2 is SVGEGT. There are 16 residues in the CDR3. Trimming pared 1 base from V and 3 bases from J, leaving 14 bases between. CDR3: CASSYLVGSGTDTQYF. For the CDR3, the DNA is TGTGCCAGCAGTTACTTAGTCGGGAGTGGAACAGATACGCAGTATTTT.

The chain combines TRBV6-2 or TRBV6-3 with TRBJ2-5; D uncertain. Looked up from germline, CDR1 is MNHEY and CDR2 is SVGEGT. The CDR3 sequence is 13 residues long. V gave up 5 bases and J gave up 4 bases, with 11 bases separating them. CDR3 in amino acids: CASSPLRRETQYF. CDR3 in DNA: TGTGCCAGCAGTCCGTTAAGGCGAGAGACCCAGTACTTC.

The chain is built from TRBV5-1 and TRBJ1-2; 8 nucleotides align to TRBD1. V was pared by 2 bases and J by 4 bases, with 1 base of the junction left unmatched. The CDR3 extends over 13 amino acids. CDR1 is SGHRS and CDR2 is YFSETQ in the germline V gene. CDR3 coding DNA: TGCGCCAGCAGCTTCGGACAGGGCTATGGCTACACCTTC. Protein product: CASSFGQGYGYTF.

This clonotype was counted only a few times. The genes are TRBV25-1 and TRBJ2-5, with D possibly being TRBD1 or TRBD2 (5 bases each). The CDR3 contains 14 residues. V dropped 0 bases and J dropped 5 bases, with 10 bases sitting between them. CDR1 and CDR2 from the germline V gene are MGHDK and SYGVNS. The CDR3 DNA follows: TGTGCCAGCAGTGAATATACGGGGCGCGAGACCCAGTACTTC. Translation gives CASSEYTGRETQYF.

This clonotype was detected only a few times. The J gene is TRBJ1-6, the V gene TRBV20-1, with 9 bases aligning to TRBD1. This CDR3 is 12 amino acids long. After removal of 0 bases from V and 15 bases from J, the junction contained 3 bases not matched to a gene. CDR1 and CDR2 (germline): DFQATT, SNEGSKA (reference sequence). The CDR3: CSARDGTGFLHF. The CDR3 DNA reads TGCAGTGCTAGAGATGGGACAGGGTTCCTCCACTTT.